One sample yielded the 21 T cell receptor beta chains listed below, sequenced in a study of glioma-infiltrating T cells after dendritic cell vaccination. Profiled with immunoSEQ multiplex PCR; TCRdb holds only in-frame clones, not every one. Of under 100,000 clones in the sample, around three quarters were seen once. The sequencing here drew on blood, taken before dendritic cell vaccination. The receptors derive from a human donor with glioblastoma.

This clone appeared once. Other DNA sequences in this specimen translate into the identical CDR3. This chain links TRBV6-5 with TRBJ2-5; D possibly corresponds to TRBD2 (5 bases). V lost 0 bases and J lost 2, with 10 bases in between. CDR3 length: 15 residues. The germline V gene has CDR1 MNHEY and CDR2 SVGAGI. CDR3 in DNA: TGTGCCAGCAGTTACTCGAGCCGGACTCAAGAGACCCAGTACTTC. It translates to CASSYSSRTQETQYF.

The CDR3 DNA follows: TGTGCCAGTAGTAGACCGACAGATTACAATGAGCAGTTCTTC. Its protein is CASSRPTDYNEQFF. The J gene is TRBJ2-1, the V gene TRBV19, with a weak D call TRBD1 (5 bases). The CDR3 has 14 amino acids. The germline V gene has CDR1 LNHDA and CDR2 SQIVND (reference sequence). Deletions cut 4 bases from V and 4 bases from J, with 11 bases between.

The chain couples TRBV2 to TRBJ1-6; possible D gene TRBD1, 6 bases. The CDR3 is made up of 16 amino acids. The ends were cut back, 8 bases at V and 0 bases at J, with 14 bases in the middle. Germline V gives CDR1 SNHLY, CDR2 FYNNEI. CDR3 coding DNA: TGTGCCAGCGGGAAGACAGGAGCCTCCTATAATTCACCCCTCCACTTT. Its translation is CASGKTGASYNSPLHF. Based on the CDR3 plus reference TRBV2 and TRBJ1-6, the full variable domain is EPEVTQTPSHQVTQMGQEVILRCVPISNHLYFYWYRQILGQKVEFLVSFYNNEISEKSEIFDDQFSVERPDGSNFTLKIRSTKLEDSAMYFCASGKTGASYNSPLHFGNGTRLTVT.

The J gene is TRBJ2-7, the V gene TRBV23-1; D unresolved. TRBV23-1 is an ORF, and what it does is uncertain. The CDR3 has 11 residues. Trimming shortened V by 6 bases and J by 4 bases, and 7 bases separated the two germline ends. The CDR3 DNA is TGCGCCAGCAGCCTACCATACGAGCAGTACTTC. Amino acid sequence: CASSLPYEQYF.

The CDR3 sequence: CATAPPGGRGNQPQHF. CDR3 sequence (DNA): TGTGCCACCGCCCCCCCGGGGGGCAGGGGCAATCAGCCCCAGCATTTT. This chain joins TRBV15 and TRBJ1-5, with D possibly matching TRBD1 (6 bases). Germline lookup yields CDR1 LNHNV and CDR2 YYDKDF (reference sequence). Trimming left V 8 bases short and J 2 bases short, with 19 bases between. The CDR3 extends over 16 amino acids.

The rearrangement joins TRBV15 to TRBJ2-5; maybe TRBD2 (6 bases). Germline V lookup: CDR1 LNHNV, CDR2 YYDKDF (reference sequence). V was pared by 0 bases and J by 5 bases, with 16 bases between. The CDR3 length is 16 residues. The chain's CDR3 is CATSRDRAGRRETQYF. The CDR3 nucleotides read TGTGCCACCAGCAGAGATCGAGCGGGCAGGCGGGAGACCCAGTACTTC.

The chain couples TRBV11-2 to TRBJ2-1, with TRBD2 identical over 7 bases. Per germline, CDR1 SGHAT and CDR2 FQNNGV. This CDR3 region has 15 residues. The V gene end was trimmed by 2 bases and the J gene end by 9 bases; junction bases not matched to a gene: 10. CDR3 in amino acids: CASSLMIAGGFEQFF. CDR3 nucleotides: TGTGCCAGCAGCTTAATGATAGCGGGCGGATTTGAGCAGTTCTTC.

This clone was counted ten times or more. The chain recombines TRBV2 with TRBJ1-4, with 7 bases that match TRBD1. V shed 2 bases and J 7 bases; nucleotides not matched to a gene: 10. This CDR3 region has 16 residues. Germline lookup yields CDR1 SNHLY and CDR2 FYNNEI. The DNA for the CDR3 is TGTGCCAGCAGTGAAAGGTTTGGAGGGGGCGGTGAAAAACTGTTTTTT. Its protein is CASSERFGGGGEKLFF.

This clone was seen only once. The V call is TRBV5-1, the J call TRBJ2-5; maybe TRBD2 (5 bases). Trimming cost V 2 bases and J 5 bases, with 7 bases left between them. Germline CDR1 reads SGHRS; CDR2 reads YFSETQ. This CDR3 comprises 12 residues. The CDR3 DNA follows: TGCGCCAGCAGCTTACTAGGGGAGACCCAGTACTTC. Protein sequence: CASSLLGETQYF.

This rearrangement joins TRBV5-4 to TRBJ1-2; 8 bases line up with TRBD1. With 4 bases clipped from V and 5 bases from J, the junction kept 7 bases outside the gene matches. There are 14 residues in the CDR3. Looked up from germline, CDR1 is SGHNT and CDR2 is YYREEE (reference sequence). CDR3 sequence: CASSIPTGAYGYTF. CDR3 sequence (DNA): TGTGCCAGCAGCATACCGACAGGGGCTTATGGCTACACCTTC. Full variable domain (remainder filled in from reference TRBV5-4 and TRBJ1-2): ETGVTQSPTHLIKTRGQQVTLRCSSQSGHNTVSWYQQALGQGPQFIFQYYREEENGRGNFPPRFSGLQFPNYSSELNVNALELDDSALYLCASSIPTGAYGYTFGSGTRLTVV.

The gene calls are TRBV7-8 and TRBJ2-3; 7 bases fit TRBD1. The CDR3 spans 15 residues. Germline loops: CDR1 SGHVS, CDR2 FQNEAQ. The junction had 6 bases not matched to a gene; V was cut back by 3 bases and J by 3 bases. CDR3 loop: CASSLRDSSTDTQYF. For the CDR3, the DNA is TGTGCCAGCAGCTTGAGGGACAGCAGTACAGATACGCAGTATTTT.

The chain employs TRBV19 and TRBJ1-6; D is possibly TRBD1 (6 bases). This CDR3 comprises 15 residues. V shed 6 bases and J shed 7 bases, with 16 bases lying between them. CDR1 LNHDA and CDR2 SQIVND come from the germline V gene (reference sequence). The CDR3 region is CASRIPGQQNSPLHF. In nucleotides, the CDR3 is TGTGCCAGTAGGATTCCGGGACAACAAAATTCACCCCTCCACTTT.

A few counts support this clone. This chain links TRBV19 with TRBJ1-6; 7 bases fit TRBD1. J lost 8 bases, V lost 5 bases, and 9 bases had no gene match. Germline loops: CDR1 LNHDA, CDR2 SQIVND (reference sequence). The CDR3 sequence is 15 residues long. The CDR3 loop is CASSLGDRFYSPLHF. DNA of the CDR3: TGTGCCAGTAGTCTCGGGGACAGATTTTATTCACCCCTCCACTTT. Full variable domain (outside the CDR3, taken from reference TRBV19 and TRBJ1-6): DGGITQSPKYLFRKEGQNVTLSCEQNLNHDAMYWYRQDPGQGLRLIYYSQIVNDFQKGDIAEGYSVSREKKESFPLTVTSAQKNPTAFYLCASSLGDRFYSPLHFGNGTRLTVT.

The rearrangement joins TRBV9 to TRBJ1-4, with 10 bases lining up with TRBD1. Trimming took 0 bases from V and 10 from J; bases not matched to a gene: 6. The CDR3 totals 15 residues. Germline-derived CDR1 and CDR2 are SGDLS and YYNGEE. The CDR3 bases are TGTGCCAGCAGCGTAGGGGGACAGGGGAGGCGAAAACTGTTTTTT. Amino acid sequence: CASSVGGQGRRKLFF.

This chain links TRBV9 with TRBJ2-7, with D tentatively TRBD2 (6 bases). The V gene lost 0 bases and the J gene lost 1 base, with 8 bases spanning the gap. Germline V gene data show CDR1 as SGDLS and CDR2 as YYNGEE. The CDR3 runs 14 residues. The CDR3 is CASSVGSGSYEQYF. DNA of the CDR3: TGTGCCAGCAGCGTAGGTAGCGGTTCCTACGAGCAGTACTTC.

This clone was picked up one time. V usage is TRBV4-1 and J usage is TRBJ2-1; 8 nucleotides match TRBD2. The CDR3 contains 15 residues. Losses at the gene ends were 5 bases for V and 5 bases for J; bases not matched to a gene: 8. CDR1 is MGHRA and CDR2 is YSYEKL in the germline V gene. Written as DNA, the CDR3 is TGCGCCAGCAGCTGGAGAGGCGGGGGGCACAATGAGCAGTTCTTC. This translates into CASSWRGGGHNEQFF.

The gene calls are TRBV25-1 and TRBJ2-5, with 9 bases that match TRBD1. The CDR3 runs 14 residues. CDR1 is MGHDK and CDR2 is SYGVNS in the germline V gene. V trimming: 5 bases; J trimming: 1 base; junction bases outside the gene matches: 2. The CDR3 spells CASSRDRVQETQYF. The DNA of the CDR3 is TGTGCCAGCAGTAGGGACAGGGTCCAAGAGACCCAGTACTTC.

J is TRBJ2-5 and V is TRBV6-6; D gene unclear. CDR1 and CDR2 (germline): MNHNY, SVGAGI (reference sequence). The CDR3 is 13 amino acids. Trimming left V 2 bases short and J 2 bases short, with 6 bases between. DNA for the CDR3: TGTGCCAGCAGTTACGGCAGTCAAGAGACCCAGTACTTC. Translating gives CASSYGSQETQYF.

This clone was counted between two and nine times. The CDR3 reads CASSSIGLGARYGYTF. The CDR3 DNA is TGTGCCAGCAGCTCCATAGGGCTGGGGGCGCGGTATGGCTACACCTTC. The genes are TRBV5-6 and TRBJ1-2; tentatively, D is TRBD1 (6 bases). V was shortened by 3 bases and J by 5 bases, with 20 bases between the two germline ends. CDR3 length: 16 amino acids. Germline lookup yields CDR1 SGHDT and CDR2 YYEEEE.

The chain is built from TRBV6-1 and TRBJ1-2; unclear D gene. The CDR3 is made up of 13 amino acids. Trimming removed 1 base at V and 4 bases at J, with 7 bases between. Germline values: CDR1 MNHNS, CDR2 SASEGT. The CDR3 coding sequence is TGTGCCAGCAGTGAAGTTTCAGGCTATGGCTACACCTTC. Its protein is CASSEVSGYGYTF.

Regarding this clone: This sample includes further DNA sequences coding for the same CDR3. V and J are TRBV18 and TRBJ1-5, with 7 bases lining up with TRBD1. V lost 3 bases, J lost 5 bases, and 1 base stayed unmatched. The CDR3 consists of 13 residues. The germline V gene encodes CDR1 KGHSH and CDR2 LQKENI. The CDR3 coding sequence is TGTGCCAGCTCACCTACAGGGGATCAGCCCCAGCATTTT. It specifies CASSPTGDQPQHF. Full variable domain (rest looked up from reference TRBV18 and TRBJ1-5): NAGVMQNPRHLVRRRGQEARLRCSPMKGHSHVYWYRQLPEEGLKFMVYLQKENIIDESGMPKERFSAEFPKEGPSILRIQQVVRGDSAAYFCASSPTGDQPQHFGDGTRLSIL.